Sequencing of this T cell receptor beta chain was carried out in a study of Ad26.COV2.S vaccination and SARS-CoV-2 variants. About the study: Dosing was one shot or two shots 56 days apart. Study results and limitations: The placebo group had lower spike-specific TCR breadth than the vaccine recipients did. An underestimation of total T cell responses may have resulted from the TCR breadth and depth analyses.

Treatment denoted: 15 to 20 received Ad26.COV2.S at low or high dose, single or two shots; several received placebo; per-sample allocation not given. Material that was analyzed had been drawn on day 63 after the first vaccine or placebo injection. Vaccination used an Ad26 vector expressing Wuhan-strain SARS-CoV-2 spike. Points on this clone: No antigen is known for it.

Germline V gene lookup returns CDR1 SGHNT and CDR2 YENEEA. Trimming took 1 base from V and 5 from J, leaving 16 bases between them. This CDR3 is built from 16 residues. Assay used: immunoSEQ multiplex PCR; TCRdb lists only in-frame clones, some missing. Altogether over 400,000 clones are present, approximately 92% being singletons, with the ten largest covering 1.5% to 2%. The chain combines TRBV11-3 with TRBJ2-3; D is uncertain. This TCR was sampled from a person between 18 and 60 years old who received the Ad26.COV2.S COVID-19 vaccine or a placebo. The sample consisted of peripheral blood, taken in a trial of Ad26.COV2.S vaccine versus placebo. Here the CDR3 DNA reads TGTGCCAGCAGCTTAGGCCAGATATCCCATGGAGATACGCAGTATTTT. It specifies CASSLGQISHGDTQYF.